These 4 T cell receptor beta chains were all obtained from the same sample, sequenced in a study of cytomegalovirus exposure and HLA in healthy donors. Use of 60 Vbeta and 13 Jbeta primers characterized the PCR. Here immunoSEQ multiplex PCR was the method, and the copy in TCRdb shows in-frame clones only, minus some. Of roughly 100,000 clones listed, around 61% are singletons. The sequencing sample was made of PBMCs. The receptors shown here come from a woman between 45 and 60 years old in good health and CMV-seronegative.

The V call is TRBV7-9, the J call TRBJ1-2; TRBD1 matches 8 bases. This CDR3 spans 15 amino acids. Germline-derived CDR1 and CDR2 are SEHNR and FQNEAQ (reference sequence). Trimming took 0 bases from V and 5 from J; bases not matched to a gene: 5. CDR3 region: CASSLALTGVYGYTF. CDR3 bases: TGTGCCAGCAGCTTAGCGCTGACAGGGGTTTATGGCTACACCTTC.

This clone has just a few counts. This chain joins TRBV4-1 and TRBJ2-1, with 8 bases fitting TRBD2. This CDR3 comprises 15 residues. The germline V gene has CDR1 MGHRA and CDR2 YSYEKL. V lost 4 bases and J lost 5; bases outside the gene matches: 7. This CDR3 reads CASSPEAGAHNEQFF. The CDR3 nucleotides are TGCGCCAGCAGCCCTGAAGCGGGGGCCCACAATGAGCAGTTCTTC.

The chain couples TRBV4-2 to TRBJ2-2; 8 bases fit TRBD2. Trimming removed 0 bases from V and 1 base from J; junction bases left unmatched: 7. Per germline, CDR1 LGHNA and CDR2 YNFKEQ. The CDR3 totals 18 residues. CDR3 sequence reads: CASSQDLSGRGNTGELFF. In DNA, the CDR3 is TGTGCCAGCAGCCAAGATTTGAGCGGGAGAGGGAACACCGGGGAGCTGTTTTTT.

J is TRBJ2-3 and V is TRBV7-3; 11 bases fit TRBD2. The CDR3 covers 16 residues. Per germline, CDR1 SGHTA and CDR2 FQGTGA. V dropped 1 base and J dropped 3; count of bases not matched to a gene: 3. This chain's CDR3 is CASSLRASGRTDTQYF. The CDR3 bases are TGTGCCAGCAGCTTAAGGGCTAGCGGGAGGACAGATACGCAGTATTTT.